Listed below are T cell receptor beta chains from one sample, sequenced in a study of CD8 T cells in ankylosing spondylitis. TCRdb used MiXCR to reprocess the 5' RACE reads, holding one entry per CDR3 protein. Among more than 150,000 distinct CDR3 sequences listed, roughly 18% were seen once. Sequenced material: blood, either unsorted or a sorted T cell fraction (not recorded which). All receptors come from a male donor under 30 with ankylosing spondylitis or in good health (not recorded which). Both conserved end residues are part of each CDR3. The D gene is left open where the match is weak. Clone size is stated in some rows and not others, as once, few, many or a class when expanded.

V,size,length,D,J,CDR3
TRBV4-3,many,19,-,TRBJ2-6,CASSQDVGSWQSGANVLTF
TRBV6-2/TRBV6-3,many,12,-,TRBJ2-2,CASTSHSGELFF
TRBV5-1,many,13,-,TRBJ2-7,CASSRNTGYEQYF
TRBV12-3/TRBV12-4,many,12,-,TRBJ2-5,CASTRGQETQYF
TRBV15,many,15,-,TRBJ2-2,CATSRDFGDTGELFF
TRBV2,many,15,TRBD2,TRBJ2-1,CASATGTSGTDEQFF
TRBV7-9,many,14,TRBD1,TRBJ1-1,CASSLGTGNAEAFF
TRBV5-1,many,15,-,TRBJ1-2,CASSKTGDANYGYTF
TRBV4-2,many,14,TRBD2,TRBJ2-1,CASSQLAEYNEQFF
TRBV28,-,17,-,TRBJ2-7,CASSRRWDLFSSYEQYF
TRBV20-1,-,16,-,TRBJ2-2,CSARDFGAQGTGELFF
TRBV7-3,many,15,-,TRBJ2-1,CASSLYGGVVDEQFF
TRBV18,many,15,TRBD1,TRBJ2-3,CASSQQGAGTDTQYF
TRBV6-5,many,15,TRBD1,TRBJ1-6,CASSFRDRGNSPLHF
TRBV20-1,many,13,-,TRBJ1-4,CSGCPDSCEKLFF
TRBV12-3/TRBV12-4,many,12,-,TRBJ2-5,CASRTSQETQYF
TRBV5-1,many,15,-,TRBJ2-7,CASKPDGGREYEQYF
TRBV7-2,-,12,-,TRBJ2-2,CASSYRLGELFF
TRBV6-4,-,14,TRBD1,TRBJ2-4,CASRRQGPKNIQYF
TRBV4-1,-,16,-,TRBJ1-2,CASSRTDWNSPYGYTF
TRBV20-1,many,15,-,TRBJ2-3,CSARGPRALTDTQYF
TRBV20-1,many,15,TRBD1,TRBJ2-1,CSARSAGTGGHEQFF
TRBV6-1,many,16,TRBD2,TRBJ2-1,CASSLFPGPSGGEQFF
TRBV7-8,many,14,-,TRBJ1-1,CASSFPGPNTEAFF
TRBV28,many,13,-,TRBJ1-2,CASRGTVNYGYTF
TRBV10-3,few,13,-,TRBJ1-1,CAISEWTGTEAFF
TRBV6-5,-,11,-,TRBJ2-7,CASSYHGEQYF
TRBV12-3/TRBV12-4,-,12,-,TRBJ1-2,CASIDRGDGYTF
TRBV7-9,many,18,TRBD1,TRBJ2-6,CASSFGTGGRSGANVLTF
TRBV5-1,many,15,-,TRBJ1-2,CASSLGSGQLYGYTF
TRBV6-5,-,14,-,TRBJ1-2,CASSYGGTGAGYTF
TRBV19,-,16,TRBD1,TRBJ2-1,CASSETRGQRFNEQFF
TRBV2,many,12,TRBD1,TRBJ1-2,CASSRTGKGYTF
TRBV12-3/TRBV12-4,-,15,TRBD1,TRBJ2-2,CASIPDRVDTGELFF
TRBV20-1,few,16,TRBD1,TRBJ1-5,CSASSGTSRGNQPQHF
TRBV20-1,many,14,-,TRBJ2-7,CSARGDGRRLEQYF
TRBV12-3/TRBV12-4,many,13,-,TRBJ1-5,CASSFGGHQPQHF
TRBV20-1,many,13,-,TRBJ2-7,CSARDILIYEQYF
TRBV12-3/TRBV12-4,many,13,-,TRBJ1-1,CASRSRRRGRAFF
TRBV6-2/TRBV6-3,-,16,TRBD2,TRBJ2-1,CASSSPTSGRANEQFF
TRBV6-5,few,17,-,TRBJ2-7,CASSYRPANQGSYEQYF
TRBV28,few,14,-,TRBJ2-7,CASSFSGALGEQYF
TRBV4-3,-,18,TRBD2,TRBJ2-1,CASSPYSTSGSLYNEQFF
TRBV12-3/TRBV12-4,many,16,-,TRBJ2-3,CASSFSHASSQDTQYF
TRBV14,many,15,-,TRBJ2-3,CASSLSRAHTDTQYF
TRBV12-3/TRBV12-4,many,14,TRBD2,TRBJ2-1,CASRASGRASEQFF
TRBV27,many,15,TRBD2,TRBJ2-1,CASSPRSGSVYEQFF
TRBV10-3,many,14,TRBD2,TRBJ2-1,CAIGGRSSYNEQFF
TRBV7-2,many,16,TRBD2,TRBJ2-1,CASSLITSGRFNEQFF
TRBV27,-,13,-,TRBJ2-1,CASSREWGNEQFF
TRBV12-3/TRBV12-4,many,14,TRBD1,TRBJ1-6,CASSLGQQNSPLHF
TRBV12-3/TRBV12-4,many,14,-,TRBJ1-6,CASSLGAYNSPLHF
TRBV19,many,13,-,TRBJ1-2,CASSISRNYGYTF
TRBV30,many,12,-,TRBJ2-1,CAWTPVYNEQFF